Listed below are T cell receptor beta chains from one sample, sequenced in a study of Ad26.COV2.S vaccination and SARS-CoV-2 variants. Method: immunoSEQ multiplex PCR; TCRdb's copy keeps in-frame clones and lacks some. The sample contains some 350,000 clones, 92% of which appear only once. The material sequenced was peripheral blood, taken after recovery from COVID-19. The source of these receptors is a human donor who had recovered from COVID-19. The CDR3 runs from the conserved cysteine through the conserved F or W. A D gene is named only where the DNA matches it firmly. Clone size appears in some rows only: once, few, many, or a class for an expanded clone.

cdr3_nt | cdr3_aa | j_call | clone_size | v_call | d_call
TGTGCCAGCAGTGATAACAGGGGGCTTGGCTACACCTTC | CASSDNRGLGYTF | TRBJ1-2 | . | TRBV6-4 | TRBD1
TGTGCCTCCCTGGGGTACCTCAATGAGCAGTTCTTC | CASLGYLNEQFF | TRBJ2-1 | . | TRBV6-5 | .
TGTGCCAGCAGCGACGGGACTAGCGGAGCAGATACGCAGTATTTT | CASSDGTSGADTQYF | TRBJ2-3 | . | TRBV6-5 | TRBD2
TGTGCCAGCCCCCTCGACTATTATGGCTACACCTTC | CASPLDYYGYTF | TRBJ1-2 | once | TRBV21-1 | .
TGTGCCAGCAGCTTCCCAAGGGGGGGCAATGAAAAACTGTTTTTT | CASSFPRGGNEKLFF | TRBJ1-4 | . | TRBV7-9 | .
TGTGCCACCAGCAGACTAACAGGGCCCACTAACTATGGCTACACCTTC | CATSRLTGPTNYGYTF | TRBJ1-2 | . | TRBV15 | .
TGTGCCAGCTCACCACCGGGGGGCGAATACACTGAAGCTTTCTTT | CASSPPGGEYTEAFF | TRBJ1-1 | . | TRBV18 | .
TGTGCCAGCAGCCCGCGGACAGGGCCTAACTATGGCTACACCTTC | CASSPRTGPNYGYTF | TRBJ1-2 | . | TRBV7-2 | TRBD1
TGTGCCAGCAGCGGGAGCGGGGACGATAGATGGGGCTACACCTTC | CASSGSGDDRWGYTF | TRBJ1-2 | . | TRBV9 | .
TGCAGCGTTGAAGCGGATTCCAGGTGGGAGCAGTTCTTC | CSVEADSRWEQFF | TRBJ2-1 | . | TRBV29-1 | .
TGTGCCAGCAGCTTAGCTTCAGCAGGGCATCAGCCCCAGCATTTT | CASSLASAGHQPQHF | TRBJ1-5 | . | TRBV7-8 | .
TGTGCCAGTAGTATACGATGGACAGGGAACACTGAAGCTTTCTTT | CASSIRWTGNTEAFF | TRBJ1-1 | . | TRBV19 | TRBD1
TGTGCCAGCTCAGGGGTGGGGGCCAACGTCCTGACTTTC | CASSGVGANVLTF | TRBJ2-6 | . | TRBV27 | .
TGTGCCAGCAGCTTAGAGCTTGGGGACTATGGCTACACCTTC | CASSLELGDYGYTF | TRBJ1-2 | . | TRBV7-2 | .
TGTGCCAGCAGCTCCAGCGTAATTAACTATGGCTACACCTTC | CASSSSVINYGYTF | TRBJ1-2 | . | TRBV7-9 | .
TGTGCCAGCAGTGAATATGGGCTAGGGGACGGGGAGCTGTTTTTT | CASSEYGLGDGELFF | TRBJ2-2 | . | TRBV25-1 | .
TGTGCCAGCAGCCAACAGGGGGAGGGGTCACCCCTCCACTTT | CASSQQGEGSPLHF | TRBJ1-6 | . | TRBV7-9 | TRBD1
TGTGCCAGCAGCTTAGGGGGGCTGAACACCGGGGAGCTGTTTTTT | CASSLGGLNTGELFF | TRBJ2-2 | . | TRBV7-8 | .
TGTGCCACCAGTGATGGGACAGGGGTTGGGGCTTTCTTT | CATSDGTGVGAFF | TRBJ1-1 | . | TRBV24-1 | TRBD1
TGCGCCTCGTCCGCCGAGAACTATGGCTACACCTTC | CASSAENYGYTF | TRBJ1-2 | . | TRBV5-1 | .
TGTGCCACCAGTGATTCTGCAATGACAGGTAGCACAGATACGCAGTATTTT | CATSDSAMTGSTDTQYF | TRBJ2-3 | . | TRBV24-1 | .
TGTGCCAGCAGCTTAGTCGGGGGGGCCGGGGAGACCCAGTACTTC | CASSLVGGAGETQYF | TRBJ2-5 | . | TRBV7-7 | TRBD2
TGTGCCAGCACGTCAAGACCCGAGGACGAGCAGTACTTC | CASTSRPEDEQYF | TRBJ2-7 | once | TRBV6-6 | .
TGTGCCAGTAGTATGGACGGAAGGACCGGGGAGCTGTTTTTT | CASSMDGRTGELFF | TRBJ2-2 | . | TRBV19 | .
TGCGCCAGCAGCCAAGCTACGGGATTTGAAAAACTGTTTTTT | CASSQATGFEKLFF | TRBJ1-4 | . | TRBV4-3 | .
TGTGCCAGTAAAGGGGGGGACCCGGACGGTTTCTTT | CASKGGDPDGFF | TRBJ1-1 | . | TRBV19 | .
TGTGCCAGCAGCTTAGCGTCAGGGGTTTCTCAGCCCCAGCATTTT | CASSLASGVSQPQHF | TRBJ1-5 | . | TRBV7-2 | .
TGTGCCAGCAACTTTCGGACCGCTGGGGGAGACACCATATATTTT | CASNFRTAGGDTIYF | TRBJ1-3 | . | TRBV2 | .
TGTGCCAGCAGCTTAGGGGGGGATGAAGCTTTCTTT | CASSLGGDEAFF | TRBJ1-1 | . | TRBV11-2 | .
TGCGCCAGCAGCTTTGAGGGGAGCTCCTACGAGCAGTACTTC | CASSFEGSSYEQYF | TRBJ2-7 | . | TRBV5-1 | .
TGTGCCAGCAGTTACTCGGCGGGGATGGATGGCTACACCTTC | CASSYSAGMDGYTF | TRBJ1-2 | . | TRBV6-6 | .
TGTGCCAGCAGCCAAGGGCCCGAGCAGTACTTC | CASSQGPEQYF | TRBJ2-7 | . | TRBV4-2 | .
TGCGCCAGCACTCCTAGCCCAGGGGGGACCCAGTACTTC | CASTPSPGGTQYF | TRBJ2-5 | . | TRBV10-1 | TRBD1
TGTGCCAGCAGTGGACAAAGGCTTGATGGCTACACCTTC | CASSGQRLDGYTF | TRBJ1-2 | few | TRBV25-1 | .
TGTGCCAGCAGCCGCCAGGGGCCCGAGCAGTACTTC | CASSRQGPEQYF | TRBJ2-7 | . | TRBV7-2 | .
TGTGCCAGCAGCTTGGGACAGGGGCACTATGGCTACACCTTC | CASSLGQGHYGYTF | TRBJ1-2 | . | TRBV5-4 | TRBD1
TGCAGCGGAAGGGACAGTTCCTACGAGCAGTACTTC | CSGRDSSYEQYF | TRBJ2-7 | . | TRBV29-1 | TRBD1
TGTGCCAGCAGTTCGGACAGCTACACTGAAGCTTTCTTT | CASSSDSYTEAFF | TRBJ1-1 | once | TRBV27 | .
TGTGCCAGCAGCGGACCAACAGAGAACTATGGCTACACCTTC | CASSGPTENYGYTF | TRBJ1-2 | . | TRBV9 | .
TGTGCCAGCCGGACAGGACCCGGCTACACCTTC | CASRTGPGYTF | TRBJ1-2 | once | TRBV6-5 | TRBD1
TGTGCCAGCAGCAAGCGGGGGGGCCGTGAGACCCAGTACTTC | CASSKRGGRETQYF | TRBJ2-5 | . | TRBV2 | TRBD2